This is a list of T cell receptor beta chains from one sample in a study of T cells in Graves' hyperthyroidism and ophthalmopathy. Each CDR3 protein is one row after TCRdb ran MiXCR on the multiplex PCR reads. The data hold hundreds of thousands of distinct CDR3 sequences, with roughly a sixth observed a single time. The material sequenced was blood. These receptor sequences come from a woman in her forties with Graves' ophthalmopathy. CDR3s include the opening cysteine and the closing phenylalanine or tryptophan. D genes are given only for firm matches. Where a row states a size, it is once, few, many or the class of an expanded clone; other rows omit it.

j_call	clone_size	d_call	v_call	cdr3_aa	cdr3_nt
TRBJ2-3	-	-	TRBV19	CASSIGELGDTQYF	TGTGCCAGTAGTATAGGAGAGTTGGGAGATACGCAGTATTTT
TRBJ2-2	many	TRBD2	TRBV24-1	CATSGLADTGELFF	TGTGCCACCAGCGGACTAGCGGACACCGGGGAGCTGTTTTTT
TRBJ2-1	few	-	TRBV12-5	CASGFTPGANEQFF	TGTGCTAGTGGTTTTACCCCGGGGGCTAATGAGCAGTTCTTC
TRBJ2-7	many	TRBD2	TRBV20-1	CSALDFGGGSYEQYF	TGCAGTGCCCTGGATTTTGGCGGGGGGTCGTACGAGCAGTACTTC
TRBJ1-1	-	-	TRBV5-1	CASSLEVLGGTEAFF	TGCGCCAGCAGCTTGGAGGTATTAGGGGGGACTGAAGCTTTCTTT
TRBJ2-1	many	TRBD2	TRBV20-1	CSAAQSSGRREQFF	TGCAGTGCCGCCCAGTCTAGCGGGAGACGTGAGCAGTTCTTC
TRBJ2-1	few	-	TRBV9	CASSPFGGGRLQYEQFF	TGTGCCAGCAGCCCTTTTGGGGGGGGGCGACTACAGTATGAGCAGTTCTTC
TRBJ2-1	many	TRBD1	TRBV6-1	CAFQQGMNEQFF	TGTGCCTTCCAACAGGGGATGAATGAGCAGTTCTTC
TRBJ2-5	-	TRBD1	TRBV3-1	CASSQDKRRPGQGGETQYF	TGTGCCAGCAGCCAAGACAAGAGGCGGCCGGGACAGGGCGGTGAGACCCAGTACTTC
TRBJ2-3	few	TRBD2	TRBV5-1	CASSLAVSGSFLLGTDTQYF	TGCGCCAGCAGCTTGGCAGTTAGCGGGAGTTTTCTATTGGGCACAGATACGCAGTATTTT
TRBJ1-2	many	TRBD1	TRBV12-3/TRBV12-4	CASRPGTGLRGYTF	TGTGCCAGCAGACCCGGGACAGGGCTACGCGGCTACACCTTC
TRBJ1-1	-	-	TRBV28	CASRDLGVWTEAFF	TGTGCCAGCAGGGATTTGGGGGTGTGGACTGAAGCTTTCTTT
TRBJ2-3	-	TRBD2	TRBV20-1	CSASGAGLAGWADTQYF	TGCAGTGCTAGTGGGGCGGGACTAGCGGGGTGGGCAGATACGCAGTATTTT
TRBJ1-6	-	-	TRBV6-5	CASSYDRTVNSPLHF	TGTGCCAGCAGTTACGATCGGACAGTTAACTCACCCCTCCACTTT
TRBJ1-1	many	-	TRBV28	CASTHTDGNTEAFF	TGTGCCAGCACCCACACGGACGGGAACACTGAAGCTTTCTTT
TRBJ2-7	-	TRBD2	TRBV3-1	CASSHPSGASYEQYF	TGTGCCAGCAGCCACCCTAGCGGAGCTTCCTACGAGCAGTACTTC
TRBJ2-5	-	-	TRBV29-1	CSVEGTSSLEYF	TGCAGCGTTGAGGGGACTTCAAGTTTAGAGTACTTC
TRBJ1-2	many	TRBD1	TRBV2	CASQRDRGQRVGYTF	TGTGCCAGCCAAAGAGACAGGGGGCAGAGGGTTGGCTACACCTTC
TRBJ2-5	many	TRBD2	TRBV28	CASSPWTSGRARETQYF	TGTGCCAGCAGTCCGTGGACTAGCGGGAGGGCCAGGGAGACCCAGTACTTC
TRBJ2-2	few	TRBD1	TRBV18	CASPDRGTGELFF	TGTGCCAGCCCCGACAGGGGCACCGGGGAGCTGTTTTTT
TRBJ2-1	-	TRBD2	TRBV5-1	CASSGPGTSVIGEQFF	TGCGCCAGCAGCGGCCCCGGGACTAGCGTAATTGGTGAGCAGTTCTTC
TRBJ2-4	-	TRBD1	TRBV28	CASSGQVENIQYF	TGTGCCAGCAGTGGACAGGTAGAAAACATTCAGTACTTC
TRBJ2-5	many	TRBD2	TRBV7-9	CASSNGLEYETQYF	TGTGCCAGCAGCAATGGACTAGAGTACGAGACCCAGTACTTC
TRBJ2-4	-	TRBD2	TRBV7-2	CASSLGLVLAGVLAKNIQYF	TGTGCCAGCAGCTTAGGTCTCGTACTAGCGGGAGTCCTAGCCAAAAACATTCAGTACTTC
TRBJ2-2	-	-	TRBV7-6	CASSFSPRVMTGELFF	TGTGCCAGCAGCTTTTCGCCCAGGGTTATGACCGGGGAGCTGTTTTTT
TRBJ1-1	many	-	TRBV30	CAWRDASNTEAFF	TGTGCCTGGAGAGACGCGTCGAACACTGAAGCTTTCTTT
TRBJ2-3	-	-	TRBV29-1	CSVELVSGTVDTQYF	TGCAGCGTTGAGCTTGTTAGCGGGACAGTAGATACGCAGTATTTT
TRBJ2-7	many	TRBD1	TRBV7-6	CASSLEPGQGTYEQYF	TGTGCCAGCAGCTTAGAACCGGGACAGGGGACCTACGAGCAGTACTTC
TRBJ2-3	-	-	TRBV4-1	CASSLMSRRDTQYF	TGCGCCAGCAGCCTTATGTCGCGCCGGGATACGCAGTATTTT
TRBJ2-2	many	-	TRBV11-1	CASSLGPGINTGELFF	TGTGCCAGCAGCTTAGGTCCAGGGATTAACACCGGGGAGCTGTTTTTT
TRBJ2-2	few	-	TRBV9	CASSVGMSSPNTGELFF	TGTGCCAGCAGCGTAGGCATGAGCTCCCCGAACACCGGGGAGCTGTTTTTT
TRBJ2-1	-	-	TRBV7-3	CASSRDSTYEQFF	TGTGCCAGCAGCCGGGACTCCACCTACGAGCAGTTCTTC
TRBJ1-4	many	TRBD1	TRBV7-9	CASSLDRGYEKLFF	TGTGCCAGCAGCTTGGACAGGGGGTATGAAAAACTGTTTTTT
TRBJ2-3	many	-	TRBV5-1	CASRPEGLSATQYF	TGCGCCAGCCGGCCCGAGGGGCTGAGCGCTACGCAGTATTTT
TRBJ1-1	-	-	TRBV11-2	CASSYSGGVGTEAFF	TGTGCCAGCAGTTACTCGGGGGGGGTGGGCACTGAAGCTTTCTTT
TRBJ1-4	-	TRBD1	TRBV7-8	CASSSGTGSFEKLFF	TGTGCCAGCAGCTCAGGGACAGGGAGTTTTGAAAAACTGTTTTTT
TRBJ2-1	-	-	TRBV20-1	CSARAPSGGQGEQFF	TGCAGTGCTAGAGCTCCTAGCGGGGGACAGGGTGAGCAGTTCTTC
TRBJ1-5	many	-	TRBV5-1	CASATPVGKRRQPQHF	TGCGCCAGCGCGACCCCGGTGGGGAAGAGGAGACAGCCCCAGCATTTT
TRBJ2-2	-	-	TRBV12-3/TRBV12-4	CASSLWDPATGELFF	TGTGCCAGCAGTTTATGGGACCCAGCCACCGGGGAGCTGTTTTTT
TRBJ1-6	-	-	TRBV20-1	CSAVDRATYNSPLHF	TGCAGTGCTGTGGATAGGGCTACCTATAATTCACCCCTCCACTTT
TRBJ2-5	-	TRBD1	TRBV7-9	CASSPKGQGGETQYF	TGTGCCAGCAGCCCAAAGGGACAGGGAGGAGAGACCCAGTACTTC